Described below is a single T cell receptor beta chain sequence and its context. What it recognizes is unknown. The sample belongs to a study of post-analysis software for immune sequencing data. For the study at large: There were relapsing-remitting, secondary progressive and progressive-relapsing multiple sclerosis among the disease courses included. Study observations and caveats: The study found significantly lower normalized Chao1 diversity in multiple sclerosis patients than in controls. Batch-mates among the samples co-clustered strongly by F measure. TRBV segments more frequent in patients than in controls numbered five and included TRBV5-6, TRBV5-1 and TRBV20-1.

Prepared libraries of TCR beta cDNA carried unique molecular identifiers. Input populations of roughly 1 to 10 million T cells gave rise to some 500,000 cDNA molecules. TCRdb redid the calling of the PCR reads with MiXCR, one entry per CDR3 protein. The sample shows 600,000 to 700,000 distinct CDR3 sequences, 55% to 60% of them seen only once. The germline gives CDR1 SGDLS, CDR2 YYNGEE. The CDR3 sequence is 15 residues long. Trimming left V 0 bases short and J 3 bases short, with 9 bases between. Sequencing was performed on blood. The chain recombines TRBV9 with TRBJ1-4; a weak D match, TRBD1 (6 bases). This sequence originates from a girl aged 2 to 9 with multiple sclerosis. The CDR3 region is CASSVEGGANEKLFF. The CDR3 region has the DNA TGTGCCAGCAGCGTAGAAGGGGGGGCTAATGAAAAACTGTTTTTT.